A selection of T cell receptor beta chains follows, all from one sample in a study of cytomegalovirus exposure and HLA in healthy donors. Assay: immunoSEQ multiplex PCR; the TCRdb copy retains only in-frame clones and omits some. The sample shows about 120,000 clones, about 85% of them seen only once. Sequencing used PBMCs. The receptors derive from a man younger than 30 in good health and CMV-seropositive. The conserved cysteine and the conserved F or W are not part of the CDR3 here. A D gene is named only where the DNA matches it firmly.

v_gene	d_gene	CDR3aa
TRBV5-1	TRBD1	ASSFRDRVIETQY
TRBV9	NA	ASSAGTGTEAF
TRBV19	NA	ASSMTAFYNEQF
TRBV30	NA	AWGLEVGTDTQY
TRBV7-9	NA	ASSLQGLVEQY
TRBV5-1	NA	ASSLTSTDTQY
TRBV9	TRBD2	ASSVSGTSGWGDTQY
TRBV7-9	NA	ASSLGTGPYEQY
TRBV7-9	TRBD2	ASSLGGRFPETQY
TRBV10-2	NA	ASSNGQYQETQY
TRBV10-3	TRBD1	AISESVRGSYEQY
TRBV2	TRBD2	ASSTQGGGLYNEQF
TRBV9	TRBD1	ASSPTGQGDQPQH
TRBV9	NA	ASSQGTTGNTIY
TRBV5-1	TRBD1	ASTSGTGVDYNSPLH
TRBV18	TRBD1	ASSPTGGNTEAF
TRBV18	NA	ASSPADSGNTIY
TRBV14	NA	ASSQYRASGYT
TRBV9	NA	ASSKVGVTEAF
TRBV27	NA	ASSQGPQSYNEQF
TRBV5-1	NA	ASSLGQYNSPLH
TRBV19	NA	ASSTGITYTEAF
TRBV19	TRBD1	ASSTGEIRPDYT
TRBV7-2	NA	ASSLELSGVRGADTQY
TRBV28	TRBD2	ASSLAGVDGDEQF
TRBV21-1	NA	ASSSQGKATSGETQY
TRBV7-9	NA	ASTLLRTANTGELF
TRBV7-7	TRBD1	ASSFNRGQWETQY
TRBV10-2	NA	ASSVAGSWTEAF
TRBV7-2	NA	ASSSGQLQPQH
TRBV27	NA	ASSHYGNEQF
TRBV11-3	TRBD2	ASSLLAEPGDTQY
TRBV6-9	TRBD1	ASTRTGWNTEAF
TRBV5-1	TRBD1	ASSLRDSSYTEAF
TRBV19	TRBD2	ASSLAGAGDTQY
TRBV19	TRBD2	ASSASGGARVNEQF
TRBV1	NA	TTGTGVVGQPQH